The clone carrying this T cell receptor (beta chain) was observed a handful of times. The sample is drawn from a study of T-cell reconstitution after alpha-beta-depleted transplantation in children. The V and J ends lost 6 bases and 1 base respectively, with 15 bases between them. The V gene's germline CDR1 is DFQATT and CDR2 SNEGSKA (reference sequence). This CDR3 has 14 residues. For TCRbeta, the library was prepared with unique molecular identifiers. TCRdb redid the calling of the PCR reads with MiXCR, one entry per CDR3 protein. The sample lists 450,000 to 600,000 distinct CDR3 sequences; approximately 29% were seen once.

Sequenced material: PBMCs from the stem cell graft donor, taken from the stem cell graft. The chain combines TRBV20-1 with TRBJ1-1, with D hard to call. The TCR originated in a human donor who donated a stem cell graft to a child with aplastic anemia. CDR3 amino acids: CSAKGRNWNTEAFF. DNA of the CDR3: TGCAGTGCGAAAGGGCGGAACTGGAACACTGAAGCTTTCTTT.